This T cell receptor (beta chain) was recovered during a study of blood T cells in healthy people across ages. Isolated PBMCs totaled at least 7 million in each sample. Regarding the study as a whole: Underestimates were what the diversity estimates from one million T cells were considered to be. PBMCs were not sorted, which prevented a conclusive comparison of naive versus antigen-experienced cells. Long-lived donors had more naive CD4+ cells and higher diversity than aged donors.

This clonotype has a handful of counts. Its antigen is still unknown. For the second PCR, which ran for roughly 7 to 11 cycles, a sample-barcoded 5' primer and a J-beta primer mix were used. Using its own MiXCR run on the 5' RACE reads, TCRdb lists one record per CDR3 protein. The sample consists of approximately 1,000,000 distinct CDR3 sequences, more than 40% of them appearing once. The CDR3 is 17 residues long. V trimming: 0 bases; J trimming: 1 base; junction bases outside the gene matches: 1. Per the germline V gene, CDR1 is SGHAT and CDR2 is FQNNGV. The sequenced material came from blood. The rearrangement joins TRBV11-2 to TRBJ2-7, with 15 bases matching TRBD2. This receptor was taken from a woman aged 60-75 years in good health. CDR3 nucleotides: TGTGCCAGCAGCTTAGATGGGACTAGCGGGAGGTCCTACGAGCAGTACTTC. This encodes CASSLDGTSGRSYEQYF.